The T cell receptor beta chain described here comes from a study of blood T cells in healthy people across ages. Regarding the study as a whole: A strong correlation between TCR beta diversity and naive T cell percentage was seen.

The sample holds many counts of this clonotype. The target antigen is unknown. A second PCR, run for about 7 to 11 cycles, used a sample-barcoded 5' primer plus a J-beta primer mix. From each sample, at least 2.5 million paired-end reads containing CDR3 were obtained. TCRdb fed the 5' RACE reads into MiXCR, producing one record per CDR3 protein. Of about 1,500,000 distinct CDR3 sequences in the sample, about 40% were seen once. Germline lookup yields CDR1 SNHLY and CDR2 FYNNEI. Trimming took off 6 bases at V and 5 bases at J, with 5 bases between the two ends. The CDR3 sequence is 11 residues long. The specimen was blood. This sequence was found in a woman aged 18-29 years in good health. This rearrangement joins TRBV2 to TRBJ2-1; D tentatively reads TRBD1 or TRBD2 (5 bases each). CDR3 DNA sequence: TGTGCCAGCAGGGGGGACAATGAGCAGTTCTTC. Protein sequence: CASRGDNEQFF.